This T cell receptor (beta chain) stems from a study of graft-versus-host responses after intestinal transplantation. Profiled with immunoSEQ multiplex PCR; TCRdb holds only in-frame clones, not every one. The table shows about 19,000 clones, with about 89% occurring only once. This CDR3 spans 15 amino acids. Germline V gene data show CDR1 as SGHNT and CDR2 as YENEEA. V dropped 5 bases and J dropped 8 bases, with 18 bases sitting between them. The V and J genes are TRBV11-3 and TRBJ1-4; perhaps TRBD1 as D (6 bases). The clonotype originates from a human patient who received an intestinal transplant, so some T cells may come from the graft donor. Sequencing used PBMCs, obtained around 230 days after intestinal transplant. CDR3 nucleotides: TGTGCCAGCAGCCCCGGGACAATTGAAGGGGAAAAACTGTTTTTT. The encoded protein is CASSPGTIEGEKLFF.